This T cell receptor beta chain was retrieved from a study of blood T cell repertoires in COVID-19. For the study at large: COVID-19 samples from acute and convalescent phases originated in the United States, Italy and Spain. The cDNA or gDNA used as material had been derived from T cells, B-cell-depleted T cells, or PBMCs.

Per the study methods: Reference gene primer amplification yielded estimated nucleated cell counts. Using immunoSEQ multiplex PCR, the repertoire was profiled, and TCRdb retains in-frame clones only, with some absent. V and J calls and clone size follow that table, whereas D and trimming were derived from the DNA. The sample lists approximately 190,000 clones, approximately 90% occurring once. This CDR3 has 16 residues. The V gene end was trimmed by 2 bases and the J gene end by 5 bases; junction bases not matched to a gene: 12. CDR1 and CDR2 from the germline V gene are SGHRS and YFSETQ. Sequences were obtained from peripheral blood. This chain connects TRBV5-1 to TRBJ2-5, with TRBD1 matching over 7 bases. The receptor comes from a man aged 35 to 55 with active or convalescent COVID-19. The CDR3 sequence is CASSLANRGNRETQYF. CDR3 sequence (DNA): TGCGCCAGCAGCTTAGCCAACAGGGGTAACAGGGAGACCCAGTACTTC.